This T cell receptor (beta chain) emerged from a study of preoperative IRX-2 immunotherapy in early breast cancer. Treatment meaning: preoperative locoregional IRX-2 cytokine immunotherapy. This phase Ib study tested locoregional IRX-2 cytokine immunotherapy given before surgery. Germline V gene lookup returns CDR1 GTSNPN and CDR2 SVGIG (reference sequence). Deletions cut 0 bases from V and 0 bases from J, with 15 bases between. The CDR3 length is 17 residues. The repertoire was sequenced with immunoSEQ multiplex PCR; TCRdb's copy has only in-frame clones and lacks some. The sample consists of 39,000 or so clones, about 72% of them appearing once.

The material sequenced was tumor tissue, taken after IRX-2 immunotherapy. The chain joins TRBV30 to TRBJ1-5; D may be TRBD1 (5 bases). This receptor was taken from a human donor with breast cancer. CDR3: CAWSVRRGAGSNQPQHF. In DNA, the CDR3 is TGTGCCTGGAGTGTACGAAGAGGGGCTGGTAGCAATCAGCCCCAGCATTTT.